The 27 T cell receptor beta chains reported below all come from one sample, sequenced in a study of blood T cells in healthy people across ages. The second PCR ran 7 to 11 cycles with a sample-barcoded 5' primer and J-beta primers. TCRdb re-analysed the 5' RACE reads in MiXCR, keeping a single row per CDR3 protein. The sample contains 700,000 to 850,000 distinct CDR3 sequences, under 40% of which appear only once. The sample was blood. The receptors shown here come from a man aged 18 to 30 in good health.

The J gene is TRBJ1-2, the V gene TRBV20-1; no firm D call. The CDR3 contains 12 residues. The germline V and J ends were trimmed by 6 bases and 2 bases, with 10 bases remaining between them. Germline V CDR1 and CDR2: DFQATT, SNEGSKA (reference sequence). The CDR3 nucleotides read TGCAGTGCCATGGACGAGAACTATGGCTACACCTTC. Translation: CSAMDENYGYTF.

This clonotype has just a few counts. This rearrangement joins TRBV30 to TRBJ1-4; maybe TRBD1 (5 bases). With 0 bases removed from V and 5 bases from J, the gap between germline ends came to 13 bases. This CDR3 comprises 15 residues. CDR1 is GTSNPN, CDR2 SVGIG, per germline (reference sequence). CDR3 bases: TGTGCCTGGAGTGTACTGGGGGGACTGAATGAAAAACTGTTTTTT. Translating it yields CAWSVLGGLNEKLFF.

This clonotype has just one count. The rearrangement links TRBV7-2 to TRBJ1-2; 8 bases align to TRBD1. The CDR3 covers 16 residues. Trimming at V came to 5 bases and at J to 3 bases, leaving 11 bases not matched to a gene. The germline V gene encodes CDR1 SGHTA and CDR2 FQGNSA. The CDR3 region is CASSPWTGIGDYGYTF. The CDR3 DNA is TGTGCCAGCAGCCCATGGACAGGGATAGGAGACTATGGCTACACCTTC.

This rearrangement joins TRBV12-3 or TRBV12-4 to TRBJ1-2; D not certain. V was cut by 8 bases and J by 4 bases, with 17 bases left in between. The CDR3 totals 14 residues. The CDR3 DNA reads TGTGCCAGCGGTTCCCACTTGGGCAGCTATGGCTACACCTTC. Translation: CASGSHLGSYGYTF.

Details on this clonotype: This may stem from a read error, because a much larger clone lies one nucleotide away. V usage is TRBV12-3 or TRBV12-4 and J usage is TRBJ2-5; D might be TRBD1 (5 bases). V lost 6 bases, J lost 11 bases, and 22 bases lay in between. This CDR3 comprises 14 residues. The DNA of the CDR3 is TGTGCCAGCAGCTCGCCTGACAGCTACAATGAGCAGTACTTC. It specifies CASSSPDSYNEQYF.

The table lists this clonotype with a few counts. The chain is built from TRBV7-2 and TRBJ2-7; no firm D call. The germline V and J ends were trimmed by 5 bases and 3 bases, with 8 bases remaining between them. Germline-derived CDR1 and CDR2 are SGHTA and FQGNSA. This CDR3 is built from 12 residues. CDR3 loop: CASSQLGYEQYF. CDR3 DNA sequence: TGTGCCAGCAGCCAACTTGGCTACGAGCAGTACTTC.

This clonotype has at least ten counts. The V and J genes are TRBV12-3 or TRBV12-4 and TRBJ2-3; D call uncertain. This CDR3 is built from 12 residues. V was clipped by 6 bases and J by 2 bases, with 6 bases between them. The CDR3: CASRLYTDTQYF. The CDR3 DNA follows: TGTGCCAGCAGATTATACACAGATACGCAGTATTTT.

The rearrangement joins TRBV18 to TRBJ2-7; tentative D call: TRBD1 (7 bases). Looked up from germline, CDR1 is KGHSH and CDR2 is LQKENI. The CDR3 sequence is 12 residues long. V shed 2 bases and J shed 10 bases, with 12 bases lying between them. The CDR3 reads CASSPTGEAQYF. The CDR3 bases are TGTGCCAGCTCACCAACAGGGGAGGCCCAGTACTTC.

This chain uses TRBV4-2 with TRBJ1-2; a weak D match, TRBD1 (5 bases). The CDR3 has 17 amino acids. The V end was cut by 1 base, the J end by 0 bases, with 15 bases between. From germline, CDR1 is LGHNA and CDR2 YNFKEQ. The chain's CDR3 is CASSQVSGGGANYGYTF. As DNA, the CDR3 is TGTGCCAGCAGCCAAGTTTCGGGGGGGGGAGCTAACTATGGCTACACCTTC.

The V gene is TRBV4-3, the J gene TRBJ1-6; tentatively, D is TRBD1 (6 bases). The CDR3 has 13 residues. Germline V CDR1 and CDR2: LGHNA, YSLEER. The germline V and J ends were trimmed by 1 base and 12 bases, with 10 bases remaining between them. CDR3 DNA: TGCGCCAGCAGCCAAGGGGACACCAGACCCCTCCACTTT. The encoded protein is CASSQGDTRPLHF.

This clonotype was picked up a small number of times. The chain employs TRBV4-2 and TRBJ1-1; D is undetermined. CDR1 and CDR2 from the germline V gene are LGHNA and YNFKEQ. There are 12 residues in the CDR3. Trimming cost V 3 bases and J 6 bases, with 8 bases left between them. The CDR3 here is CASSHTQPEAFF. The CDR3 DNA follows: TGTGCCAGCAGCCATACCCAGCCTGAAGCTTTCTTT.

As for this clonotype: One end of the junction is discordant with germline, which a read error may explain. The DNA of the CDR3 is TGTGCCGGCAGCCCCGGGACAGGGGGCTTGGATACGCAGTATTTT. This codes for CAGSPGTGGLDTQYF. The chain carries TRBV5-6 and TRBJ2-3; 12 bases are a match to TRBD1. This CDR3 region has 15 residues. CDR1 SGHDT and CDR2 YYEEEE come from the germline V gene.

The J gene is TRBJ1-6, the V gene TRBV5-1, with D hard to call. Germline V gene sequence: CDR1 SGHRS, CDR2 YFSETQ. There are 14 residues in the CDR3. V was clipped by 0 bases and J by 7 bases, with 8 bases between them. CDR3 region: CASSLEGGNSPLHF. CDR3 nucleotides: TGCGCCAGCAGCTTGGAAGGAGGGAATTCACCCCTCCACTTT.

The V call is TRBV29-1, the J call TRBJ2-3; D unclear. The CDR3 consists of 14 residues. Germline CDR1 and CDR2: SQVTM and ANQGSEA. V was cut by 4 bases and J by 3 bases, with 14 bases left in between. The CDR3 spells CSVVLGALTDTQYF. Written as DNA, the CDR3 is TGCAGCGTTGTATTAGGTGCGTTGACAGATACGCAGTATTTT.

This clonotype showed up just a few times. This clone may be a read error of a much larger clone one base away. The V call is TRBV6-5, the J call TRBJ1-6; no firm D call. V lost 0 bases and J lost 3, with 0 bases in between. The CDR3 has 13 residues. Germline CDR1 and CDR2: MNHEY and SVGAGI. CDR3 amino acids: CASSYSYNSPLHF. The CDR3 region has the DNA TGTGCCAGCAGTTACTCCTATAATTCACCCCTCCACTTT.

This clonotype has only a few counts. The genes are TRBV10-3 and TRBJ2-5, with a weak D call TRBD1 (5 bases). The germline CDR1 and CDR2 sequences are ENHRY and SYGVKD. The germline V and J ends were trimmed by 8 bases and 5 bases, with 15 bases remaining between them. The CDR3 length is 13 residues. The chain's CDR3 is CAIQSRQGETQYF. In DNA, the CDR3 is TGTGCCATCCAGAGCCGGCAGGGTGAGACCCAGTACTTC.

This clonotype was recorded many times. This chain links TRBV5-4 with TRBJ2-7; TRBD1 matches at 7 bases. Per germline, CDR1 SGHNT and CDR2 YYREEE (reference sequence). The CDR3 has 15 amino acids. V was clipped by 4 bases and J by 1 base; unmatched bases: 8. The CDR3 is CASSTPGQPSYEQYF. CDR3 in DNA: TGTGCCAGCAGCACGCCGGGACAGCCATCCTACGAGCAGTACTTC.

This clonotype has more than one count but fewer than ten. The chain uses TRBV29-1 and TRBJ1-2; 8 bases match TRBD1. Germline V gene data show CDR1 as SQVTM and CDR2 as ANQGSEA. V lost 7 bases to trimming and J lost 3 bases; unmatched junction nucleotides: 4. The CDR3 loop spans 12 amino acids. CDR3 residues: CSASDRDYGYTF. The CDR3 coding sequence is TGCAGCGCCTCGGACAGGGACTATGGCTACACCTTC. Using reference TRBV29-1 and TRBJ1-2 for the parts outside the CDR3, the full variable domain is SAVISQKPSRDICQRGTSLTIQCQVDSQVTMMFWYRQQPGQSLTLIATANQGSEATYESGFVIDKFPISRPNLTFSTLTVSNMSPEDSSIYLCSASDRDYGYTFGSGTRLTVV.

The genes are TRBV20-1 and TRBJ2-1, with 10 nucleotides matching TRBD2. With 0 bases clipped from V and 6 bases from J, the junction kept 8 bases outside the gene matches. The CDR3 sequence is 16 residues long. Germline CDR1 is DFQATT and CDR2 is SNEGSKA (reference sequence). In DNA, the CDR3 is TGCAGTGCTAGAGACATAGGAGCGGGGGGGCCCAATGAGCAGTTCTTC. Residues: CSARDIGAGGPNEQFF.

This clonotype showed up just a few times. The rearrangement uses TRBV20-1 and TRBJ2-5, with D possibly being TRBD1 or TRBD2 (5 bases each). The CDR3 spans 13 residues. Germline CDR1 DFQATT, CDR2 SNEGSKA (reference sequence). In DNA, the CDR3 is TGCACCACAGGTGGGATAGGGACGAATGAGCAGTACTTC. Translating it yields CTTGGIGTNEQYF.

The V and J genes are TRBV13 and TRBJ1-4, with a possible D match to TRBD1 (6 bases). The V end lost 6 bases, the J end lost 3 bases, and 14 bases lay between the germline ends. The CDR3 sequence is 15 residues long. Germline CDR1 is PRHDT and CDR2 is FYEKMQ (reference sequence). The CDR3: CASRPMTGPNEKLFF. Written as DNA, the CDR3 is TGTGCCAGCAGACCAATGACAGGACCTAATGAAAAACTGTTTTTT.

This clonotype was observed a handful of times. The chain combines TRBV12-3 or TRBV12-4 with TRBJ1-1; TRBD1 matches at 8 bases. The CDR3 runs 15 residues. Losses at the gene ends were 6 bases for V and 0 bases for J; bases not matched to a gene: 6. CDR3 protein: CASRPMTGVNTEAFF. The CDR3 region has the DNA TGTGCCAGCAGACCAATGACAGGGGTGAACACTGAAGCTTTCTTT.

The chain has TRBV4-1 and TRBJ1-2; a weak D match, TRBD1 (6 bases). Germline V lookup: CDR1 MGHRA, CDR2 YSYEKL. Deletions cut 0 bases from V and 2 bases from J, with 13 bases between. The CDR3 contains 16 residues. In DNA form, the CDR3 reads TGCGCCAGCAGCCAAGATGGGTCAGGGGAAAACTATGGCTACACCTTC. It is translated as CASSQDGSGENYGYTF.

This clonotype occurred many times. V is TRBV29-1 and J is TRBJ2-4; D may be TRBD1 or TRBD2 (6 bases each). V shed 2 bases and J shed 13 bases, with 21 bases lying between them. CDR1 and CDR2 from the germline V gene are SQVTM and ANQGSEA. This CDR3 has 14 residues. Here the CDR3 reads CSVETPRGGRTQYF. DNA of the CDR3: TGCAGCGTTGAAACCCCGCGAGGGGGGAGGACGCAGTACTTC.

Remarks on this clonotype: Compared with germline, one end of the junction differs, possibly owing to a read error. The V gene is TRBV6-1, the J gene TRBJ2-7; tentative D call: TRBD1 (6 bases). Germline CDR1 MNHNS, CDR2 SASEGT. CDR3 length: 16 residues. CDR3 sequence reads: CANSESPAGVSYEQYF. CDR3 sequence (DNA): TGTGCCAACAGTGAATCCCCGGCAGGGGTTTCCTACGAGCAGTACTTC.

Of note for this clonotype: The junction does not match germline at one end; this may be a read error. The chain employs TRBV7-2 and TRBJ1-1; D not certain. In germline, CDR1 is SGHTA, CDR2 FQGNSA. CDR3 size: 14 residues. The CDR3 protein is CASSPDGGNTETFF. Written as DNA, the CDR3 is TGTGCCAGCAGCCCGGACGGAGGGAACACTGAAACTTTCTTT.

This clonotype was counted between two and nine times. The chain has TRBV11-2 and TRBJ2-3; the D is unclear. The CDR3 extends over 13 amino acids. Trimming took 4 bases from V and 8 from J, leaving 13 bases between them. CDR1 and CDR2 from the germline V gene are SGHAT and FQNNGV. CDR3 in DNA: TGTGCCAGCAGCTCCGAAGGGTACGGTACGCAGTATTTT. The encoded protein is CASSSEGYGTQYF.